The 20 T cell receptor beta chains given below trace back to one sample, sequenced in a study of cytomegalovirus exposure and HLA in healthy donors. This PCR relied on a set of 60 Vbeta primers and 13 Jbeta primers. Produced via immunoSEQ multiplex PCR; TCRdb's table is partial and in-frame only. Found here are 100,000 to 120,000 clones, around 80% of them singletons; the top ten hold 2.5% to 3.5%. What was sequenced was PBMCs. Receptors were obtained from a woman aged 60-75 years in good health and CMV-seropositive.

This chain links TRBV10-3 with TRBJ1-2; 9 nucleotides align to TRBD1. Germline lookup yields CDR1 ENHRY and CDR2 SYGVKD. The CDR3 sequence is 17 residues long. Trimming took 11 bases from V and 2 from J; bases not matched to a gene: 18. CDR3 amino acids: CAAGTGSKGTWNYGYTF. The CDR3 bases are TGTGCCGCAGGGACAGGGTCCAAAGGCACCTGGAACTATGGCTACACCTTC.

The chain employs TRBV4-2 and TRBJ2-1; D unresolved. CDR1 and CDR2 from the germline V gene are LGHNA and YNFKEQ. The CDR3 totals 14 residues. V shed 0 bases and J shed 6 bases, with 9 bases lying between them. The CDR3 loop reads CASSQDFLVNEQFF. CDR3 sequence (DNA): TGTGCCAGCAGCCAAGATTTTCTCGTCAATGAGCAGTTCTTC.

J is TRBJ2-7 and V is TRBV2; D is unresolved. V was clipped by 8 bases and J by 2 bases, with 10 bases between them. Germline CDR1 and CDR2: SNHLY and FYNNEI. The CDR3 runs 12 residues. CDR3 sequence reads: CASGPEAYEQYF. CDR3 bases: TGTGCCAGCGGCCCAGAGGCCTACGAGCAGTACTTC. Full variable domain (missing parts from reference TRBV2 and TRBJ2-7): EPEVTQTPSHQVTQMGQEVILRCVPISNHLYFYWYRQILGQKVEFLVSFYNNEISEKSEIFDDQFSVERPDGSNFTLKIRSTKLEDSAMYFCASGPEAYEQYFGPGTRLTVT.

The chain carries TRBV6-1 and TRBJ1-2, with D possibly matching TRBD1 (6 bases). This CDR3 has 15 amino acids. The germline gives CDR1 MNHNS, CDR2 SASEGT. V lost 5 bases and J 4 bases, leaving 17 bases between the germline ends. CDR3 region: CASSIQGPSLYGYTF. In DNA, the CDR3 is TGTGCCAGCAGTATCCAGGGGCCCTCTCTCTATGGCTACACCTTC.

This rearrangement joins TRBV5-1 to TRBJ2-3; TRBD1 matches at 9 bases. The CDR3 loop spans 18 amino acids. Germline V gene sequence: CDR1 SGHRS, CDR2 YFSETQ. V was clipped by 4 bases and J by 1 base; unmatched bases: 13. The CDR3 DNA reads TGCGCCAGCAGCCCTAGATCAAGAGGACAGGGGCGCACAGATACGCAGTATTTT. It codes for CASSPRSRGQGRTDTQYF.

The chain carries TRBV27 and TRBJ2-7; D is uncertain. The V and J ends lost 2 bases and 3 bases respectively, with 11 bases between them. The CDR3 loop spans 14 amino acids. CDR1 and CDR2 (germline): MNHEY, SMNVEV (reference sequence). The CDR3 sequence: CASSLSVYGYEQYF. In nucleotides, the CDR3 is TGTGCCAGCAGTTTAAGCGTATACGGCTACGAGCAGTACTTC.

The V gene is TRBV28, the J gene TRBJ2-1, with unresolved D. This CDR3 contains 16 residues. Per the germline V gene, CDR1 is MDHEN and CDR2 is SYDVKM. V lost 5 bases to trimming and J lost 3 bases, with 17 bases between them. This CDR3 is CASSQPRLSLYNEQFF. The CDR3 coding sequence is TGTGCCAGCAGTCAGCCCAGACTCTCCCTCTACAATGAGCAGTTCTTC.

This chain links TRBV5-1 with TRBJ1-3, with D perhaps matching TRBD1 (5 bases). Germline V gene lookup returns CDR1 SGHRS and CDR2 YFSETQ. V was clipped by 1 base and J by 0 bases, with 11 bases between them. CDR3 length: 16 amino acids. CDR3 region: CASSLFTGGSGNTIYF. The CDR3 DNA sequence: TGCGCCAGCAGCTTGTTCACAGGTGGCTCTGGAAACACCATATATTTT.

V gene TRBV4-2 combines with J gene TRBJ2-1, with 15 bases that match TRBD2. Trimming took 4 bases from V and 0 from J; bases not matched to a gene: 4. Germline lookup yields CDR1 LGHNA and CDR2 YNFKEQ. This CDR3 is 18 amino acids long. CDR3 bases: TGTGCCAGCAGCCGTGGACTAGCGGGAGGGCGCTCCTACAATGAGCAGTTCTTC. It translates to CASSRGLAGGRSYNEQFF.

Written as DNA, the CDR3 is TGTGCCAGCAGTTACCGGGACAGGGATGGCTACACCTTC. Protein sequence: CASSYRDRDGYTF. This rearrangement joins TRBV6-5 to TRBJ1-2, with 9 bases identical to TRBD1. V lost 2 bases to trimming and J lost 6 bases; unmatched junction nucleotides: 1. The V gene's germline CDR1 is MNHEY and CDR2 SVGAGI. The CDR3 length is 13 residues.

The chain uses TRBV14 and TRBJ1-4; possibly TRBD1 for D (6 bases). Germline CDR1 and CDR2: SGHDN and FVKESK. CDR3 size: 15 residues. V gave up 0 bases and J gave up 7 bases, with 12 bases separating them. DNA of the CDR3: TGTGCCAGCAGCCAAGATATACAGGGTGGTGAAAAACTGTTTTTT. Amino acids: CASSQDIQGGEKLFF.

CDR3 bases: TGTGCCAGCAGCGTAGCAAGTAGCTCTGGAGATACGCAGTATTTT. The encoded protein is CASSVASSSGDTQYF. This rearrangement joins TRBV9 to TRBJ2-3, with D unresolved. V was pared by 0 bases and J by 5 bases, with 13 bases between. The CDR3 is 15 residues long. CDR1 and CDR2 (germline): SGDLS, YYNGEE.

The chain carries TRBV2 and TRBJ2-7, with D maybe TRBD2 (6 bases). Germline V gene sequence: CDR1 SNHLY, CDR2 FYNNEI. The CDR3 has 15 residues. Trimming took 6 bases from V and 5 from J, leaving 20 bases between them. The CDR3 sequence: CASSPRVWGGNEQYF. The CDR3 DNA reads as TGTGCCAGCAGCCCACGCGTGTGGGGCGGGAACGAGCAGTACTTC.

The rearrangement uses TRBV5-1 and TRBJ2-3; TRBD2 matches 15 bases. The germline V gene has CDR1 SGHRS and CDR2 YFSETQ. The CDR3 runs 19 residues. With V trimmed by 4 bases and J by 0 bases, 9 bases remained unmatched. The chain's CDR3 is CASSAGLAGGPSSTDTQYF. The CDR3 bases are TGCGCCAGCAGCGCGGGACTAGCGGGAGGTCCATCTAGCACAGATACGCAGTATTTT. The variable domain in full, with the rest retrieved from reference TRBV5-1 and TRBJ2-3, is KAGVTQTPRYLIKTRGQQVTLSCSPISGHRSVSWYQQTPGQGLQFLFEYFSETQRNKGNFPGRFSGRQFSNSRSEMNVSTLELGDSALYLCASSAGLAGGPSSTDTQYFGPGTRLTVL.

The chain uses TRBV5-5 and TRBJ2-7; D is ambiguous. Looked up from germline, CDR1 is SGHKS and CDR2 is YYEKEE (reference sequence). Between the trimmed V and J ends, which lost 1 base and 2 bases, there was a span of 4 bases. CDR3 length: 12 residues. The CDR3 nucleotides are TGTGCCAGCAGCTTGTCTACCTACGAGCAGTACTTC. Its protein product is CASSLSTYEQYF. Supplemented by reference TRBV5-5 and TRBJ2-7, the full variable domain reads DAGVTQSPTHLIKTRGQQVTLRCSPISGHKSVSWYQQVLGQGPQFIFQYYEKEERGRGNFPDRFSARQFPNYSSELNVNALLLGDSALYLCASSLSTYEQYFGPGTRLTVT.

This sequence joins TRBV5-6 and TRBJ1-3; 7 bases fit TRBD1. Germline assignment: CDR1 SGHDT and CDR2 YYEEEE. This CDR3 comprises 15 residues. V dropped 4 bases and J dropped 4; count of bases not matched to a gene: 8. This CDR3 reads CASSPDRLRGNTIYF. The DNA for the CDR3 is TGTGCCAGCAGCCCGGACAGGCTGAGGGGAAACACCATATATTTT. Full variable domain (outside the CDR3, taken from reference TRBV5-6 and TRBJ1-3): DAGVTQSPTHLIKTRGQQVTLRCSPKSGHDTVSWYQQALGQGPQFIFQYYEEEERQRGNFPDRFSGHQFPNYSSELNVNALLLGDSALYLCASSPDRLRGNTIYFGEGSWLTVV.

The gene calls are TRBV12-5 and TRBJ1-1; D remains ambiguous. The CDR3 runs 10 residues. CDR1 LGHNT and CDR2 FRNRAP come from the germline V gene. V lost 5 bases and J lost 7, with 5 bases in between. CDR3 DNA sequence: TGTGCTAGTGGTCCTAGTGAAGCTTTCTTT. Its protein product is CASGPSEAFF.

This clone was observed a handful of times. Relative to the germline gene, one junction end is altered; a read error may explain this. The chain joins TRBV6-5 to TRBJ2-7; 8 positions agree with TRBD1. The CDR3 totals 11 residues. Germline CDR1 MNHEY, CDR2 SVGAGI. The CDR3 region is CASSYGQGAIF. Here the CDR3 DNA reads TGTGCCAGCAGTTACGGACAGGGTGCTATCTTC.

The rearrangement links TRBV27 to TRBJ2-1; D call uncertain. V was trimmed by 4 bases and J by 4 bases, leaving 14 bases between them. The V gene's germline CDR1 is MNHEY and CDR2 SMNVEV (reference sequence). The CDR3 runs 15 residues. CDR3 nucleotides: TGTGCCAGCAGTTCTGGGCCATACTCATACAATGAGCAGTTCTTC. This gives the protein CASSSGPYSYNEQFF.

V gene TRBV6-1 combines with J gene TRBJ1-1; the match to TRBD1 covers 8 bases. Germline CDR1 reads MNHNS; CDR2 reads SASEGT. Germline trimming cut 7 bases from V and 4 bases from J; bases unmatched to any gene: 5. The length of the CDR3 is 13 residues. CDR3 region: CASKNRGTTEAFF. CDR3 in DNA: TGTGCCAGCAAAAACAGGGGGACCACTGAAGCTTTCTTT.